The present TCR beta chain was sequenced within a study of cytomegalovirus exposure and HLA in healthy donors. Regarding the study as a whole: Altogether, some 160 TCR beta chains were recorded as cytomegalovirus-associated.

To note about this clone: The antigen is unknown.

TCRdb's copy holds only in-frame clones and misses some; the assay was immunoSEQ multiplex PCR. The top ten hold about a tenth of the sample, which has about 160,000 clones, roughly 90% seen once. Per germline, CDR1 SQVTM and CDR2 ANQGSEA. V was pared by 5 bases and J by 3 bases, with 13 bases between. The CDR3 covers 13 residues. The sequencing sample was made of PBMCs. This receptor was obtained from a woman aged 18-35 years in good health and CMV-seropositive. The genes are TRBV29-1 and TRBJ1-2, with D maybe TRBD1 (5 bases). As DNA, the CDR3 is TGCAGCGTTCGCACAGGTTATGACTATGGCTACACCTTC. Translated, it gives CSVRTGYDYGYTF. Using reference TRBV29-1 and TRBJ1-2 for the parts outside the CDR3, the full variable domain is SAVISQKPSRDICQRGTSLTIQCQVDSQVTMMFWYRQQPGQSLTLIATANQGSEATYESGFVIDKFPISRPNLTFSTLTVSNMSPEDSSIYLCSVRTGYDYGYTFGSGTRLTVV.